This section outlines one T cell receptor beta chain sequence together with its context. The data derive from a study of CD8 T cells in Susac syndrome. This CDR3 has 12 residues. With 4 bases removed from V and 6 bases from J, the gap between germline ends came to 13 bases. The germline V gene encodes CDR1 SQVTM and CDR2 ANQGSEA. The authors reverse transcribed roughly 0.5 to 1 ug RNA with random hexamers. TCRdb fed the immunoSEQ multiplex PCR reads into MiXCR, producing one record per CDR3 protein. The sample holds roughly 120,000 distinct CDR3 sequences, 90% to 95% seen once. Sequencing was performed on CD4+ T cells from PBMCs. The receptor was derived from a human donor in good health. The chain is built from TRBV29-1 and TRBJ2-7; unclear D gene. The CDR3 loop reads CSVGDPRGEQYF. The CDR3 nucleotides are TGCAGCGTTGGGGATCCTCGAGGCGAGCAGTACTTC.